This note documents a single T cell receptor (beta chain) sequence. This entry comes from a study of beta chain features in type 1 diabetes. The V end lost 0 bases, the J end lost 7 bases, and 11 bases lay between the germline ends. Per germline, CDR1 SGHDT and CDR2 YYEEEE. CDR3 length: 14 amino acids. Expressed TCRB transcripts got sequenced, as all isolated RNA was reverse transcribed. Clones were read by immunoSEQ multiplex PCR, and TCRdb kept only the in-frame ones, dropping some. The table shows about 330,000 clones, with about 10% occurring only once. Every donor provided one heparinised blood draw, which averaged around 110 mL.

The J gene is TRBJ1-5, the V gene TRBV5-6; the D gene is possibly TRBD1 (6 bases). The material sequenced was naive CD4+ T cells from blood. This clonotype was obtained from a woman younger than 45 in good health. Here the CDR3 reads CASSLAGGPQPQHF. CDR3 coding DNA: TGTGCCAGCAGCTTGGCTGGGGGCCCCCAGCCCCAGCATTTT.